These 14 T cell receptor beta chains were all obtained from the same sample, sequenced in a study of T cells expressing NK-cell markers. TCRdb derives one entry per CDR3 protein from the 5' RACE reads, leaving out DNA. This repertoire includes around 100,000 distinct CDR3 sequences. The specimen sequenced was blood T cells: a sorted CD56 or NKG2C T cell subset, CD4+ or CD8+ T cells, or bulk PBMC T cells (not recorded which). Receptor source: a woman aged 18-70 years in good health.

The chain links TRBV20-1 to TRBJ2-1. The CDR3 runs 13 residues. Germline V gene lookup returns CDR1 DFQATT and CDR2 SNEGSKA (reference sequence). The CDR3 loop reads CSASGSWANEQFF.

The chain carries TRBV29-1 and TRBJ2-5; TCRdb picks TRBD2, but there is no DNA to check that call. CDR3 size: 13 residues. CDR1 SQVTM and CDR2 ANQGSEA come from the germline V gene. The chain's CDR3 is CSVETGPEETQYF.

The V and J genes are TRBV20-1 and TRBJ2-1; TCRdb picks TRBD2, but there is no DNA to check that call. Germline V gene data show CDR1 as DFQATT and CDR2 as SNEGSKA (reference sequence). The length of the CDR3 is 15 residues. CDR3 region: CSARVVAGVYNEQFF.

The chain combines TRBV29-1 with TRBJ1-2. This CDR3 is built from 11 residues. The germline V gene has CDR1 SQVTM and CDR2 ANQGSEA. CDR3 residues: CSVLGTYGYTF.

The rearrangement joins TRBV6-1 to TRBJ2-1; TCRdb lists TRBD2, though no DNA is available to test this call. Germline assignment: CDR1 MNHNS and CDR2 SASEGT. The CDR3 covers 15 residues. The CDR3 loop is CASTLSGSSYNEQFF.

CDR3 protein: CASSRTSGNYNEQFF. This chain joins TRBV7-9 and TRBJ2-1; TCRdb calls TRBD2, which cannot be checked without DNA. The CDR3 spans 15 residues. CDR1 SEHNR and CDR2 FQNEAQ come from the germline V gene (reference sequence).

The V call is TRBV11-2, the J call TRBJ2-3; TCRdb returns TRBD2, unconfirmable since there is no DNA. The CDR3 covers 17 residues. Germline V lookup: CDR1 SGHAT, CDR2 FQNNGV. CDR3 sequence: CASSLHPSGSTTDTQYF.

The gene calls are TRBV25-1 and TRBJ2-5. This CDR3 contains 14 residues. The germline V gene has CDR1 MGHDK and CDR2 SYGVNS. The CDR3 here is CASSEWVDRETQYF. Drawing the rest from reference TRBV25-1 and TRBJ2-5, the complete variable domain is EADIYQTPRYLVIGTGKKITLECSQTMGHDKMYWYQQDPGMELHLIHYSYGVNSTEKGDLSSESTVSRIRTEHFPLTLESARPSHTSQYLCASSEWVDRETQYFGPGTRLLVL.

The V gene is TRBV2, the J gene TRBJ2-1; TCRdb proposes TRBD1, but this gene call is untestable without DNA. The CDR3 consists of 13 residues. Germline loops: CDR1 SNHLY, CDR2 FYNNEI. CDR3 in amino acids: CASQDGAIDEQFF.

J is TRBJ2-7 and V is TRBV4-2; TCRdb reports TRBD2, a call that lacks DNA to check it against. The CDR3 length is 16 residues. Germline CDR1 is LGHNA and CDR2 is YNFKEQ. The CDR3 is CASSQEVGGSSYEQYF.

The chain joins TRBV10-2 to TRBJ2-1; TCRdb's D gene call, TRBD2, goes unchecked for lack of DNA. This CDR3 is built from 13 residues. Germline loops: CDR1 WSHSY, CDR2 SAAADI. The CDR3 here is CASGGGLAGEQFF.

This chain joins TRBV6-1 and TRBJ1-1; with no DNA, the TCRdb D assignment of TRBD1 cannot be verified. Germline lookup yields CDR1 MNHNS and CDR2 SASEGT. The CDR3 sequence is 16 residues long. The chain's CDR3 is CASSPGVGTENTEAFF.

The CDR3 region is CASGWGTPDTQYF. The V and J genes are TRBV12-5 and TRBJ2-3; the D call of TRBD1 rests on TCRdb alone, since no DNA is present to check it. The germline gives CDR1 LGHNT, CDR2 FRNRAP. CDR3 length: 13 residues.

The chain is built from TRBV19 and TRBJ2-1; TCRdb's D call, TRBD2, is unchecked because there is no DNA. From germline, CDR1 is LNHDA and CDR2 SQIVND (reference sequence). The CDR3 has 14 residues. The CDR3 loop is CASSRGTMYNEQFF.